The sequence of this T cell receptor beta chain was determined in a study of cytomegalovirus exposure and HLA in healthy donors. The PCR employed 60 Vbeta primers together with 13 Jbeta primers. Sequenced by immunoSEQ multiplex PCR; TCRdb stores in-frame clones only, minus some. The data show 100,000 to 150,000 clones, about 80% seen once. Looked up from germline, CDR1 is SGHRS and CDR2 is YFSETQ. After removal of 0 bases from V and 6 bases from J, the junction contained 3 bases not matched to a gene. The CDR3 sequence is 16 residues long. There are a few counts of this clone. The V call is TRBV5-1, the J call TRBJ2-1; 13 bases match TRBD2. The receptor comes from a man aged 25-45 years in good health and CMV-seropositive. The sequenced sample was PBMCs. The CDR3 region has the DNA TGCGCCAGCAGCTTGGTACTAGCGGGGGGGCTCAATGAGCAGTTCTTC. It yields the protein CASSLVLAGGLNEQFF.